These 17 T cell receptor beta chains were sequenced from one sample in a study of beta chain features in type 1 diabetes. General study points: There was a moderate but significant shortening of TCRB CDR3s in all four CD4+ subsets of Type 1 diabetes patients.

Antigen specificity for these receptors is unknown. The isolated RNA, all of it, was reverse transcribed, so expressed TCRB transcripts were what got sequenced. Using immunoSEQ multiplex PCR, the repertoire was profiled, and TCRdb retains in-frame clones only, with some absent. The data hold about 740,000 clones, with 13% observed a single time. Sequenced input: naive CD4+ T cells from blood. The receptor source for this set is a man between 18 and 29 years old with type 1 diabetes.

In this sample, this clone turned up a few times. The sample holds other DNA sequences that translate to the same CDR3. The V call is TRBV6-5, the J call TRBJ2-7; D gene ambiguous. V lost 0 bases and J lost 0, with 6 bases in between. Germline V gene sequence: CDR1 MNHEY, CDR2 SVGAGI. CDR3 size: 14 residues. CDR3 DNA: TGTGCCAGCAGTTACTCGAGATCCTCCTACGAGCAGTACTTC. Translating it yields CASSYSRSSYEQYF.

The chain joins TRBV10-3 to TRBJ2-3; 9 positions agree with TRBD2. Per the germline V gene, CDR1 is ENHRY and CDR2 is SYGVKD. This CDR3 region has 14 residues. V trimming: 6 bases; J trimming: 5 bases; junction bases outside the gene matches: 6. The CDR3 protein is CAIRGSGGEDTQYF. The CDR3 nucleotides read TGTGCCATCAGGGGTAGCGGGGGTGAAGATACGCAGTATTTT.

The chain links TRBV29-1 to TRBJ2-7; a weak D match, TRBD2 (5 bases). Germline loops: CDR1 SQVTM, CDR2 ANQGSEA. There are 15 residues in the CDR3. The ends were cut back, 7 bases at V and 6 bases at J, with 25 bases in the middle. This CDR3 reads CSAWMSGRQASEQYF. The CDR3 bases are TGCAGCGCCTGGATGTCGGGAAGGCAAGCGTCCGAGCAGTACTTC.

The J gene is TRBJ2-3, the V gene TRBV9; D is uncertain. CDR1 is SGDLS and CDR2 is YYNGEE in the germline V gene. V gave up 4 bases and J gave up 7 bases, with 7 bases separating them. The CDR3 consists of 11 residues. The chain's CDR3 is CASSKGYTQYF. Written as DNA, the CDR3 is TGTGCCAGCAGCAAAGGATATACGCAGTATTTT.

This clone came up many times. The chain combines TRBV21-1 with TRBJ2-7; the DNA was not used to check the table's D call, TRBD1. TRBV21-1 is a known pseudogene. The CDR3 has 14 residues. As DNA, the CDR3 is TGTGCCAGCAGCACGACACGCAGCTCCTACGAGCAGTACTTC. It yields the protein CASSTTRSSYEQYF.

The chain carries TRBV29-1 and TRBJ1-2; D perhaps matches TRBD1 (6 bases). With 6 bases removed from V and 8 bases from J, the gap between germline ends came to 13 bases. Germline values: CDR1 SQVTM, CDR2 ANQGSEA. The CDR3 runs 11 residues. CDR3 region: CSVGGAGGYTF. CDR3 DNA sequence: TGCAGCGTCGGGGGGGCGGGCGGCTACACCTTC.

The genes are TRBV6-6 and TRBJ1-1, with D uncertain. V dropped 8 bases and J dropped 10 bases, with 11 bases sitting between them. The germline CDR1 and CDR2 sequences are MNHNY and SVGAGI (reference sequence). CDR3 length: 10 amino acids. CDR3 DNA: TGTGCCAGCGGGATGGACGGAGCTTTCTTT. Amino acids: CASGMDGAFF.

This clone has a handful of counts. The chain couples TRBV11-3 to TRBJ2-5, with D perhaps matching TRBD1 (6 bases). Germline V lookup: CDR1 SGHNT, CDR2 YENEEA. Trimming shortened V by 5 bases and J by 5 bases, and 12 bases separated the two germline ends. The CDR3 is 13 amino acids. The CDR3: CASSPQGPETQYF. The CDR3 DNA is TGTGCCAGCAGCCCACAGGGTCCCGAGACCCAGTACTTC.

V usage is TRBV6-5 and J usage is TRBJ1-1; no clear D. Germline lookup yields CDR1 MNHEY and CDR2 SVGAGI. This CDR3 comprises 13 residues. The V end lost 0 bases, the J end lost 11 bases, and 13 bases lay between the germline ends. The CDR3 spells CASSYSVGSEAFF. CDR3 nucleotide sequence: TGTGCCAGCAGTTACTCGGTGGGTTCGGAGGCTTTCTTT.

V and J are TRBV5-1 and TRBJ2-5, with 11 bases fitting TRBD2. CDR1 and CDR2 from the germline V gene are SGHRS and YFSETQ. Trimming cost V 0 bases and J 3 bases; bases outside gene matches: 4. The CDR3 is 16 residues long. DNA of the CDR3: TGCGCCAGCAGCTTGGGGCTAGCGGGGGGCGAAGAGACCCAGTACTTC. Encoded protein: CASSLGLAGGEETQYF.

The chain couples TRBV28 to TRBJ1-4; D is unclear. The germline V gene encodes CDR1 MDHEN and CDR2 SYDVKM. Trimming took off 2 bases at V and 4 bases at J, with 14 bases between the two ends. The CDR3 has 16 residues. For the CDR3, the DNA is TGTGCCAGCAGTTTACCGAGTCCTGGGGTTAATGAAAAACTGTTTTTT. Translated: CASSLPSPGVNEKLFF.

V and J are TRBV19 and TRBJ2-7; possible D gene TRBD2, 6 bases. Trimming shortened V by 7 bases and J by 6 bases, and 13 bases separated the two germline ends. Per germline, CDR1 LNHDA and CDR2 SQIVND (reference sequence). CDR3 length equals 12 residues. The CDR3 here is CASTPGGGEQYF. Written as DNA, the CDR3 is TGTGCCAGTACCCCTGGGGGAGGCGAGCAGTACTTC.

The CDR3 nucleotides read TGTGCCCCAGAGGTGTCTAATGAAAAACTGTTTTTT. Translation gives CAPEVSNEKLFF. The J gene is TRBJ1-4, the V gene TRBV21-1. TRBV21-1 is reported as a pseudogene. This CDR3 has 12 residues.

The chain joins TRBV11-2 to TRBJ2-3, with 13 bases identical to TRBD2. In germline, CDR1 is SGHAT, CDR2 FQNNGV. CDR3 length: 16 residues. V lost 5 bases to trimming and J lost 4 bases; unmatched junction nucleotides: 6. The CDR3 coding sequence is TGTGCCAGCAGCCTCGGGACTAGCGGGGTCGCAGATACGCAGTATTTT. Translated: CASSLGTSGVADTQYF.

Here the CDR3 reads CAIGDGEGEKLFF. The CDR3, as DNA: TGTGCCATTGGGGACGGCGAAGGGGAAAAACTGTTTTTT. This sequence joins TRBV10-3 and TRBJ1-4; D is possibly TRBD1 (5 bases). Germline-derived CDR1 and CDR2 are ENHRY and SYGVKD. Between the trimmed V and J ends, which lost 9 bases and 8 bases, there was a span of 16 bases. The CDR3 is made up of 13 amino acids.

V gene TRBV5-4 combines with J gene TRBJ1-4; 8 bases fit TRBD1. This CDR3 region has 13 residues. The junction had 7 bases not matched to a gene; V was cut back by 4 bases and J by 11 bases. The germline CDR1 and CDR2 sequences are SGHNT and YYREEE (reference sequence). This CDR3 reads CASSITGGEKLFF. The DNA of the CDR3 is TGTGCCAGCAGCATCACAGGGGGGGAGAAACTGTTTTTT.

V gene TRBV18 combines with J gene TRBJ2-3; 13 positions match TRBD2. The V and J ends lost 3 bases and 4 bases, in that order; junction bases with no gene match: 10. There are 18 residues in the CDR3. Germline V gene sequence: CDR1 KGHSH, CDR2 LQKENI. This CDR3 is CASSPGTSGTGEADTQYF. CDR3 bases: TGTGCCAGCTCACCCGGGACTAGCGGGACCGGCGAGGCAGATACGCAGTATTTT.